This entry describes one T cell receptor beta chain. Its cognate antigen is unknown. cDNA libraries for TCR beta contained unique molecular identifiers. The yield from approximately 1 to 10 million T cells was around 500,000 cDNA molecules in total. TCRdb analysed the PCR reads with MiXCR anew, one entry per CDR3 protein. The table includes hundreds of thousands of distinct CDR3 sequences, around 27% detected once. This specimen comes from a study of post-analysis software for immune sequencing data. The overall study: The patients showed relapsing-remitting, secondary progressive and progressive-relapsing multiple sclerosis courses. Points from the study as a whole: The F measure placed samples prepared in the same batch into strongly shared clusters. Significantly lower normalized Chao1 diversity was seen in multiple sclerosis patients than in controls.

The material sequenced was blood. The receptor was isolated from a girl under 18 with multiple sclerosis.

CDR3 DNA sequence: TGTGCCAGCAGCTCCTTTGGCGGGGTTCAGCCCCAGCATTTT. This sequence encodes CASSSFGGVQPQHF. The J gene is TRBJ1-5, the V gene TRBV7-2; no clear D. This CDR3 comprises 14 residues. Germline V gene lookup returns CDR1 SGHTA and CDR2 FQGNSA. Trimming stripped 4 bases from V and 6 bases from J, with 13 bases between.